This T cell receptor (beta chain) emerged from a study of cytomegalovirus exposure and HLA in healthy donors. Study details: Among about 179 million T cells, an earlier analysis found 117 million unique TCR beta sequences.

This PCR relied on a set of 60 Vbeta primers and 13 Jbeta primers. Profiling relied on immunoSEQ multiplex PCR, and the TCRdb table lists in-frame clones only, not all of them. Here the sample spans 80,000 or so clones, 65% to 80% being singletons. Study-level findings and limits: A list of 164 TCR beta chains associated with cytomegalovirus was given. Owing to their indistinguishability, certain V segments, notably TRBV6-2 and TRBV6-3, were excluded. In vitro checks showed that a few CMV-associated chains really do target CMV antigens.

Concerning this clone: Its antigen is as yet unknown.

V lost 6 bases and J lost 2, with 14 bases in between. In germline, CDR1 is SGHRS, CDR2 YFSETQ. This CDR3 has 15 residues. The clonotype comes from a woman aged 40 to 50 in good health and CMV-seropositive. Sequencing used PBMCs. The chain joins TRBV5-1 to TRBJ2-2; D might be TRBD1 (6 bases). Written as DNA, the CDR3 is TGCGCCAGCAAGCCGGGGACACCTAACACCGGGGAGCTGTTTTTT. Translated, it gives CASKPGTPNTGELFF.